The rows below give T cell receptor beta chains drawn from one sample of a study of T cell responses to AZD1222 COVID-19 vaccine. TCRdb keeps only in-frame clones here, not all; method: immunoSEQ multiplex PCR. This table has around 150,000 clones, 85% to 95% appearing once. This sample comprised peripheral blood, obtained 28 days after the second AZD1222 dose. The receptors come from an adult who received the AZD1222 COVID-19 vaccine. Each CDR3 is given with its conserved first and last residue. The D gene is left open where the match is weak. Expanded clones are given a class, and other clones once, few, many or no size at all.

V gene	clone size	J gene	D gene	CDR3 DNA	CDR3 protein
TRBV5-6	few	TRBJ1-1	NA	TGTGCCAGCAGAAATGGAGGGTTTAGAGGGTCGGCTTTCTTT	CASRNGGFRGSAFF
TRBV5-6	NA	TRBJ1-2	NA	TGTGCCAGCAGCTTCGGAATGTACGGCTACACCTTC	CASSFGMYGYTF
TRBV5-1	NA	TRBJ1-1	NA	TGCGCCAGCAGCTTGCTAGGGGGTGGCAACACTGAAGCTTTCTTT	CASSLLGGGNTEAFF
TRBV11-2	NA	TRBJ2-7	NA	TGTGCCAGCAGCTTAGATCGGCACAACCTGGAGTTC	CASSLDRHNLEF
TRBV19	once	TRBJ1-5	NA	TGTGCCAGTAGTTTTCTTAGCACCGGCAATCAGCCCCAGCATTTT	CASSFLSTGNQPQHF
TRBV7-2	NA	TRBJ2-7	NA	TGTGCCAGCAGCTTAGCCCTGACTGGGAGTGAGCAGTACTTC	CASSLALTGSEQYF
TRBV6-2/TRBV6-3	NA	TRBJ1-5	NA	TGTGCCAGCAGTTATGAGTGGCGCAATCAGCCCCAGCATTTT	CASSYEWRNQPQHF
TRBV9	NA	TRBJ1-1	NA	TGTGCCAGCCGGGGAATCCCCGATTCAGGCATAAACACTGAAGCTTTCTTT	CASRGIPDSGINTEAFF
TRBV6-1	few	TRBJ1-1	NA	TGTGCCAGCAGTGAAATGTCGGGGGGGAACACTGAAGCTTTCTTT	CASSEMSGGNTEAFF
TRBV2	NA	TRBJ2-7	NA	TGTGCCAGCAGGGCAACCGGACAGAACTACGAGCAGTACTTC	CASRATGQNYEQYF
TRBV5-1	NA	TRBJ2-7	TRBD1	TGCGCCAGCAGCTTCCAGACAGGGGTCCCCTACGAGCAGTACTTC	CASSFQTGVPYEQYF
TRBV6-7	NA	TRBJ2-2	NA	TGTGCCCCTCGGTGGTGGGAGCTGTTTTTT	CAPRWWELFF
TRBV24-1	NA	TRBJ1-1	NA	TGTGCCACCAGTGATTTGGGGGCGAACACTGAAGCTTTCTTT	CATSDLGANTEAFF
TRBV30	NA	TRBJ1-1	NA	TGTGCCTGTGCTACTAGGAAGAACACTGAAGCTTTCTTT	CACATRKNTEAFF
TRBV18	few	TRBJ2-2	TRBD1	TGTGCCAGCTCACCCCGGGGACAGGGGACCGGGGAGCTGTTTTTT	CASSPRGQGTGELFF
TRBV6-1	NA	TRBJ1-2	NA	TGTGCCAGCAGTGAAGTACTTGGGCGCGGGTATGGCTACACCTTC	CASSEVLGRGYGYTF
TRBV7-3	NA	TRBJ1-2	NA	TGTGCCAGCAGCTTAATGGGCAGCTCGGGGTATGGCTACACCTTC	CASSLMGSSGYGYTF
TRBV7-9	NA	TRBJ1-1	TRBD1	TGTGCCAGCAGCTTAGATAGGACAGGGAACACTGAAGCTTTCTTT	CASSLDRTGNTEAFF
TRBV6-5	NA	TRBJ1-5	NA	TGTGCCAGCTCAGGAGGGACGGGGCAGCCCCAGCATTTT	CASSGGTGQPQHF
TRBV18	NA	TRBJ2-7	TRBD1	TGTGCCAGCTCGCCCGGGACAGCCCTACGAGAGCAGTACTTC	CASSPGTALREQYF
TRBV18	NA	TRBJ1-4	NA	TGTGCCAGCTCATCCTCGGGACCCGAGGGAAAACTGTTTTTT	CASSSSGPEGKLFF
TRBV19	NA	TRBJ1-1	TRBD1	TGTGCCAGTGACAGGGGGGGGAACACTGAAGCTTTCTTT	CASDRGGNTEAFF
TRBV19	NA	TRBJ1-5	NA	TGTGCCAGTGAACCAGAGTCTTATAGCAATCAGCCCCAGCATTTT	CASEPESYSNQPQHF
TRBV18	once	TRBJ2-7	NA	TGTGCCAGCTCACCGGGGGGATCCTACGAGCAGTACTTC	CASSPGGSYEQYF
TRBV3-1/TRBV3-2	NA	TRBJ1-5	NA	TGTGCCAGCAGTCAGAGCGGGGCGAGGAATCAGCCCCAGCATTTT	CASSQSGARNQPQHF
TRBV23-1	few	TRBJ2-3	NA	TGCGCCAGCAAGATACGGGGGGCGAGCACAGATACGCAGTATTTT	CASKIRGASTDTQYF
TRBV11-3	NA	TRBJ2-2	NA	TGTGCCAGCAGCTTATCCACCCTCGGCACCACGGTTCAAGCCGGGGAGCTGTTTTTT	CASSLSTLGTTVQAGELFF
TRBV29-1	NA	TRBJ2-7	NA	TGCAGCGCCGGGACCACCTACGAGCAGTACTTC	CSAGTTYEQYF
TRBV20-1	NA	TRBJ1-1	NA	TGCAGTGCCAGAGGTTTGACTGAAGCTTTCTTT	CSARGLTEAFF
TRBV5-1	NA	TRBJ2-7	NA	TGCGCCAGCAGCTCCCCGCCAACCTACGAGCAGTACTTC	CASSSPPTYEQYF
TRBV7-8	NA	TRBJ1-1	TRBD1	TGTGCCAGCAGCCTCGGGCGTTTTGACAGGGCCTCTGAAGCTTTCTTT	CASSLGRFDRASEAFF
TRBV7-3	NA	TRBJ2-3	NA	TGTGCCAGCAGTATTTCTCGGGACACAGATACGCAGTATTTT	CASSISRDTDTQYF
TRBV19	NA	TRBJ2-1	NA	TGTGCCAGTAGTAGCCCCCCGGGGAGGACGTACAATGAGCAGTTCTTC	CASSSPPGRTYNEQFF
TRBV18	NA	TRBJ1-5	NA	TGTGCCAGCTCACCGGGGTCGGATCAGCCCCAGCATTTT	CASSPGSDQPQHF
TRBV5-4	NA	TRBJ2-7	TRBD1	TGTGCCAGCAGTCAAAGAGCAGGGGGCGTTTCCTACGAGCAGTACTTC	CASSQRAGGVSYEQYF
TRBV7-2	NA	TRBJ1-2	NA	TGTGCCAGCAGCTTTTTGGGGGCACACTATGGCTACACCTTC	CASSFLGAHYGYTF
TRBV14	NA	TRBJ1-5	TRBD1	TGTGCCAGCAGCCGCGGACAGGGAGTGAATCAGCCCCAGCATTTT	CASSRGQGVNQPQHF